The text below deals with one T cell receptor beta chain. As yet, its antigen is unknown. From germline, CDR1 is SGHRS and CDR2 YFSETQ. The CDR3 loop spans 14 amino acids. The V end was cut by 3 bases, the J end by 2 bases, with 10 bases between. This entry belongs to a study of beta chain features in type 1 diabetes. Regarding the study as a whole: When cDNA is sequenced, cells with high TCR expression could be over-represented.

What was sequenced were expressed TCRB transcripts, since all of the isolated RNA had been reverse transcribed. The protocol was immunoSEQ multiplex PCR, while the TCRdb copy is restricted to in-frame clones and leaves out a portion. This repertoire shows roughly 150,000 clones, approximately 8.1% found once; its top ten account for 0.55% to 0.75%. The V gene is TRBV5-1, the J gene TRBJ2-3; possible D gene TRBD2, 5 bases. Sequencing was carried out using central memory CD4+ T cells from blood. This TCR derives from a man between 18 and 29 years old in good health. CDR3 loop: CASSSQRNTDTQYF. CDR3 nucleotides: TGCGCCAGCAGCTCTCAGCGGAACACAGATACGCAGTATTTT.